This T cell receptor (beta chain) is from a study of CD8 T cell repertoires and HIV-1 epitope variants. On the study more broadly: Tested: three Gag epitope families, Nef HW9 and YT9.

Notes on the study in general: The assay identified only TCR beta chains of antigen-proliferating T cells.

Turning to this clone: The antigen remains undetermined.

Only in-frame clones appear in the TCRdb table, and some are missing; sequencing was by immunoSEQ multiplex PCR. This table holds 4,500 or so clones, 55% to 70% found once. Germline lookup yields CDR1 MNHNS and CDR2 SASEGT. The CDR3 sequence is 14 residues long. V was pared by 7 bases and J by 5 bases, with 18 bases between. This chain uses TRBV6-1 with TRBJ2-7, with D possibly matching TRBD2 (6 bases). The sequenced sample was cultured CD8+ T cells derived from PBMCs. The receptor was derived from a male donor with HIV. CDR3 bases: TGTGCCAGCACCAGGGCCCCGGGGGTGGACGAGCAGTACTTC. Translated: CASTRAPGVDEQYF.